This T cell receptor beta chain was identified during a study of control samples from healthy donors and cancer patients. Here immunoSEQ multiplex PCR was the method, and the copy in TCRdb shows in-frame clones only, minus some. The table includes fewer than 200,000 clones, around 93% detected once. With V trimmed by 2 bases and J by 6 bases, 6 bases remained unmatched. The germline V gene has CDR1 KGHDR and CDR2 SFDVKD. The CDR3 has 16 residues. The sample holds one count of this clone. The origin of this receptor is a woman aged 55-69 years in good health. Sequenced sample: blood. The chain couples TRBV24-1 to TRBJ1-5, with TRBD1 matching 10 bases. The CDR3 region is CATSDSDRTGGQPQHF. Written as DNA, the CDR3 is TGTGCCACCAGTGATTCCGACAGGACAGGGGGTCAGCCCCAGCATTTT.